A selection of T cell receptor beta chains follows, all from one sample in a study of control samples from healthy donors and cancer patients. Only in-frame clones appear in the TCRdb table, and some are missing; sequencing was by immunoSEQ multiplex PCR. Here the sample spans 84,000 or so clones, roughly nine tenths being singletons. The material sequenced was blood. The receptors stem from a man aged 30-40 years in good health. CDR3s include the opening cysteine and the closing phenylalanine or tryptophan. The D gene is left open where the match is weak. Not every row has a clone size; where given, it reads once, few, many or a size class.

TRBV28	NA	TRBJ2-1	TRBD2	CASSPTSGGSYNEQFF	TGTGCCAGCAGTCCGACTAGCGGGGGAAGCTACAATGAGCAGTTCTTC
TRBV6-5	NA	TRBJ2-7	NA	CASSRGFSYEQYF	TGTGCCAGCAGTAGGGGGTTTTCCTACGAGCAGTACTTC
TRBV7-9	NA	TRBJ2-5	TRBD2	CASRPGGAGETQYF	TGTGCCAGCAGACCCGGGGGGGCCGGGGAGACCCAGTACTTC
TRBV29-1	NA	TRBJ2-7	TRBD2	CSVGTSTNSYEQYF	TGCAGCGTTGGGACTAGCACAAATTCCTACGAGCAGTACTTC
TRBV19	NA	TRBJ2-7	NA	CASSTRGSQYEQYF	TGTGCCAGTAGTACCAGAGGGAGTCAGTACGAGCAGTACTTC
TRBV5-1	few	TRBJ1-4	TRBD1	CASSRQGGDEKLFF	TGCGCCAGCAGCAGACAGGGGGGAGATGAAAAACTGTTTTTT
TRBV5-1	NA	TRBJ1-1	TRBD1	CASSHRDRGLPEAFF	TGCGCCAGCAGCCACCGGGACAGGGGGCTCCCTGAAGCTTTCTTT
TRBV7-7	few	TRBJ2-2	TRBD1	CASSFGTENTGELFF	TGTGCCAGCAGCTTCGGGACAGAGAACACCGGGGAGCTGTTTTTT
TRBV19	NA	TRBJ1-5	NA	CASSIAAADFVNQPQHF	TGTGCCAGTAGTATAGCGGCAGCAGATTTCGTTAATCAGCCCCAGCATTTT
TRBV7-9	NA	TRBJ2-3	TRBD2	CASSPGLALTDTQYF	TGTGCCAGCAGCCCCGGACTAGCGCTCACAGATACGCAGTATTTT
TRBV12-3/TRBV12-4	NA	TRBJ2-1	NA	CASRWDPDNEQFF	TGTGCCAGCAGGTGGGACCCCGACAATGAGCAGTTCTTC
TRBV7-9	NA	TRBJ2-2	NA	CASSLPQSPGELFF	TGTGCCAGCAGCTTACCGCAATCTCCCGGGGAGCTGTTTTTT
TRBV3-1/TRBV3-2	NA	TRBJ2-7	NA	CASSHCLGETRVRRYGQYF	TGTGCCAGCAGCCATTGTCTCGGGGAAACGCGTGTACGTCGCTACGGGCAGTACTTC
TRBV5-3	NA	TRBJ1-2	TRBD1	CARRQGEIFDGGYTF	TGTGCCAGAAGACAGGGGGAAATCTTTGATGGGGGCTACACCTTC
TRBV11-3	NA	TRBJ1-4	NA	CASSLGVARPHGEKLFF	TGTGCCAGCAGCTTAGGGGTCGCCAGGCCTCACGGGGAAAAACTGTTTTTT
TRBV24-1	NA	TRBJ1-2	NA	CATSDENYGYTF	TGTGCCACCAGTGATGAGAACTATGGCTACACCTTC
TRBV9	NA	TRBJ2-7	NA	CASSVGLARNEQYF	TGTGCCAGCAGCGTAGGTCTAGCGCGAAACGAGCAGTACTTC
TRBV6-2/TRBV6-3	NA	TRBJ2-1	TRBD1	CASSKGQNNEQFF	TGTGCCAGCAGTAAGGGACAGAACAATGAGCAGTTCTTC
TRBV15	NA	TRBJ1-5	TRBD1	CATSRDPYMGDRRNQPQHF	TGTGCCACCAGCAGAGACCCCTACATGGGGGACAGGCGCAATCAGCCCCAGCATTTT
TRBV3-1/TRBV3-2	NA	TRBJ2-5	NA	CASSLLRVRGETQYF	TGTGCCAGCAGCCTCTTAAGGGTACGGGGGGAGACCCAGTACTTC
TRBV4-2	NA	TRBJ2-7	NA	CASSQEGPGAAAYEQYF	TGTGCCAGCAGCCAAGAAGGTCCAGGGGCTGCCGCCTACGAGCAGTACTTC
TRBV9	NA	TRBJ2-5	NA	CASSTQGHEETQYF	TGTGCCAGCAGCACACAGGGTCACGAAGAGACCCAGTACTTC